Listed below are T cell receptor beta chains from one sample, sequenced in a study of T-cell memory formation after mild COVID-19. TCRdb fed the 5' RACE reads into MiXCR, producing one record per CDR3 protein. The sample carries fewer than 650,000 distinct CDR3 sequences, about 22% recorded once. Sequences were obtained from PBMCs or a T cell subset sorted from them (not recorded which). These receptors came from an adult woman who had mild COVID-19 (a few samples of this study predate the infection). Cell type and time point are not known. Each CDR3 is given with its conserved first and last residue. The D gene is left open where the match is weak. Rows give clone size only sometimes, using once, few, many, or a class for an expanded clone.

cdr3_aa cdr3_nt j_call clone_size d_call v_call
CASRGGGTVEAQYF TGTGCCAGCAGAGGGGGGGGGACCGTGGAGGCCCAGTACTTC TRBJ2-5 NA NA TRBV7-2
CSAIPLGKGDNEQFF TGCAGTGCAATCCCGCTAGGAAAAGGGGACAATGAGCAGTTCTTC TRBJ2-1 NA NA TRBV20-1
CASSLVSVGETQYF TGTGCCAGCAGCTTAGTCTCTGTTGGTGAGACCCAGTACTTC TRBJ2-5 NA NA TRBV7-9
CASSIGGHGYTF TGTGCCAGCAGTATAGGGGGGCATGGCTACACCTTC TRBJ1-2 few NA TRBV27
CASRPQGEISGNTIYF TGTGCCAGCAGGCCACAGGGGGAAATCTCTGGAAACACCATATATTTT TRBJ1-3 NA TRBD1 TRBV7-2
CASSGSRTSLGDEQFF TGTGCCAGCAGTGGGTCCCGGACTAGCCTCGGGGATGAGCAGTTCTTC TRBJ2-1 few TRBD2 TRBV6-1
CASSPGQVGQPQHF TGTGCCAGCAGTCCCGGACAGGTTGGTCAGCCCCAGCATTTT TRBJ1-5 NA TRBD1 TRBV27
CASSLSGDSNYGYTF TGCGCCAGCAGCTTGTCAGGGGATTCTAACTATGGCTACACCTTC TRBJ1-2 few NA TRBV5-1
CSATGRGAGNEQFF TGCAGTGCTACCGGGAGGGGGGCCGGGAATGAGCAGTTCTTC TRBJ2-1 NA TRBD2 TRBV20-1
CASSVRQGYTEAFF TGCGCCAGCAGCGTACGACAGGGTTACACTGAAGCTTTCTTT TRBJ1-1 few TRBD1 TRBV5-1
CASSSPGGPSSTDTQYF TGTGCCAGCAGTTCCCCCGGGGGACCCTCTAGCACAGATACGCAGTATTTT TRBJ2-3 few NA TRBV12-3/TRBV12-4
CASSRGLAGENEQFF TGTGCCAGCAGCCGCGGACTAGCGGGGGAGAATGAGCAGTTCTTC TRBJ2-1 few TRBD2 TRBV11-2
CSVGDRTSGNTIYF TGCAGCGTTGGCGACAGGACCTCTGGAAACACCATATATTTT TRBJ1-3 many NA TRBV29-1
CATSPLMTGEQFF TGTGCCACCAGTCCACTAATGACAGGGGAGCAGTTCTTC TRBJ2-1 NA TRBD1 TRBV24-1
CASSLEPGQSTDTQYF TGCGCCAGCAGCTTGGAGCCGGGACAGTCCACAGATACGCAGTATTTT TRBJ2-3 NA TRBD1 TRBV5-1
CATGTVALLKQYF TGTGCCACCGGGACAGTTGCCCTGCTTAAGCAGTACTTC TRBJ2-7 few TRBD1 TRBV24-1
CASSTEGGRTQETQYF TGTGCCAGCAGCACCGAGGGGGGTCGGACCCAAGAGACCCAGTACTTC TRBJ2-5 few NA TRBV21-1
CASSPPGQGSQYF TGTGCCAGCTCACCACCGGGACAGGGGTCGCAGTATTTT TRBJ2-3 NA TRBD1 TRBV18
CASSDGGQSYGYTF TGTGCCAGCAGTGATGGTGGACAGTCGTATGGCTACACCTTC TRBJ1-2 few NA TRBV6-1
CSASWGGGYNEQFF TGCAGTGCTAGTTGGGGGGGCGGCTACAATGAGCAGTTCTTC TRBJ2-1 NA NA TRBV20-1
CASSPWDRSNTGELFF TGTGCCAGCAGTCCCTGGGACAGATCGAACACCGGGGAGCTGTTTTTT TRBJ2-2 many TRBD1 TRBV12-3/TRBV12-4
CASSFTTGAQETQYF TGCGCCAGCAGCTTTACAACAGGGGCCCAAGAGACCCAGTACTTC TRBJ2-5 NA TRBD1 TRBV5-1
CASSLNPRDRAPNTEAFF TGCGCCAGCAGCTTGAACCCCCGGGACAGGGCCCCGAACACTGAAGCTTTCTTT TRBJ1-1 few TRBD1 TRBV5-1
CASTPSGWATGELFF TGTGCCAGTACCCCTTCCGGGTGGGCGACCGGGGAGCTGTTTTTT TRBJ2-2 few NA TRBV19
CSVEGDGNTIYF TGCAGCGTCGAGGGGGACGGAAACACCATATATTTT TRBJ1-3 NA NA TRBV29-1
CATSGGAGTNRNEQYF TGTGCCACCAGTGGAGGGGCAGGGACCAACAGGAACGAGCAGTACTTC TRBJ2-7 NA NA TRBV24-1
CASSLAGAETQYF TGCGCCAGCAGCTTGGCGGGAGCGGAGACCCAGTACTTC TRBJ2-5 many TRBD2 TRBV5-4
CASSYQPGLAGTDTQYF TGTGCCAGCAGTTACCAGCCGGGACTAGCGGGAACAGATACGCAGTATTTT TRBJ2-3 NA TRBD2 TRBV6-6
CASSSTALLNTEAFF TGTGCCAGCAGCTCGACAGCGCTCCTGAACACTGAAGCTTTCTTT TRBJ1-1 few NA TRBV7-2
CASSPTSGTKDTQYF TGTGCCAGCAGCCCTACTAGCGGGACAAAAGATACGCAGTATTTT TRBJ2-3 NA TRBD2 TRBV7-2
CASSPFGAPGYEQYF TGTGCCAGCAGCCCCTTCGGTGCACCGGGCTACGAGCAGTACTTC TRBJ2-7 few NA TRBV7-6
CASSQASGGAVNTGELFF TGCGCCAGCAGCCAAGCTAGCGGGGGGGCCGTGAACACCGGGGAGCTGTTTTTT TRBJ2-2 few TRBD2 TRBV4-1
CASSYGTVDGYTF TGTGCCAGCAGTTACGGGACAGTGGATGGCTACACCTTC TRBJ1-2 few TRBD1 TRBV6-5
CASWAGPGELFF TGTGCCAGTTGGGCTGGCCCCGGGGAGCTGTTTTTT TRBJ2-2 few NA TRBV19
CSAKLAGAGEQYF TGCAGTGCTAAACTAGCGGGAGCAGGAGAGCAGTACTTC TRBJ2-7 NA TRBD2 TRBV20-1
CASSLLRTVHEQFF TGTGCCAGCAGTTTACTCAGAACTGTCCATGAGCAGTTCTTC TRBJ2-1 few NA TRBV27
CASSSVGTSGNADTQYF TGTGCCAGCAGTTCGGTAGGGACTAGCGGGAACGCAGATACGCAGTATTTT TRBJ2-3 few TRBD2 TRBV5-5